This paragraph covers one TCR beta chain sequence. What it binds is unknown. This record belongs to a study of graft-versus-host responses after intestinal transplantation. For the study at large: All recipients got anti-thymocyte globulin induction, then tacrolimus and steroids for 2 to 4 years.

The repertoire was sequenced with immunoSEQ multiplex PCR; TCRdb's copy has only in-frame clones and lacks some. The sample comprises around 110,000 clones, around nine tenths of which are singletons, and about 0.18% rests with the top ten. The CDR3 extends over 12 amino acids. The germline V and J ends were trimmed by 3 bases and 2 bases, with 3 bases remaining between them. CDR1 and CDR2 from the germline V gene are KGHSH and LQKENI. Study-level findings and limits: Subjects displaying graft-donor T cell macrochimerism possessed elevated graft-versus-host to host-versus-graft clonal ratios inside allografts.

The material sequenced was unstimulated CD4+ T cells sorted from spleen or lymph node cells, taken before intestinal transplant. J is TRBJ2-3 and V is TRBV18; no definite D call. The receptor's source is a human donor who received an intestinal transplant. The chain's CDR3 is CASSPYTDTQYF. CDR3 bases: TGTGCCAGCTCACCCTACACAGATACGCAGTATTTT.